The clone carrying this T cell receptor beta chain was counted once. The antigen remains undetermined. Repertoires were sampled repeatedly during chemoradiotherapy. Germline-derived CDR1 and CDR2 are MNHEY and SVGAGI. V shed 7 bases and J shed 2 bases, with 12 bases lying between them. CDR3 length: 13 amino acids. Clones were read by immunoSEQ multiplex PCR, and TCRdb kept only the in-frame ones, dropping some. The data hold about 8,000 clones, with around two thirds observed a single time. The sample belongs to a study of chemoradiotherapy in HPV16-positive cancers. Findings and caveats of the study: Candidate HPV-specific clones and E7-related TCR motifs grew in tumor during treatment.

This sequence originates from a human donor with HPV-associated anogenital cancer. This rearrangement joins TRBV6-5 to TRBJ2-7, with a weak D call TRBD2 (5 bases). Sample collection was performed from a patient who underwent chemoradiotherapy. The CDR3 nucleotides are TGTGCCAGCACCGAGGGTCTAGCCTACGAGCAGTACTTC. Protein product: CASTEGLAYEQYF.